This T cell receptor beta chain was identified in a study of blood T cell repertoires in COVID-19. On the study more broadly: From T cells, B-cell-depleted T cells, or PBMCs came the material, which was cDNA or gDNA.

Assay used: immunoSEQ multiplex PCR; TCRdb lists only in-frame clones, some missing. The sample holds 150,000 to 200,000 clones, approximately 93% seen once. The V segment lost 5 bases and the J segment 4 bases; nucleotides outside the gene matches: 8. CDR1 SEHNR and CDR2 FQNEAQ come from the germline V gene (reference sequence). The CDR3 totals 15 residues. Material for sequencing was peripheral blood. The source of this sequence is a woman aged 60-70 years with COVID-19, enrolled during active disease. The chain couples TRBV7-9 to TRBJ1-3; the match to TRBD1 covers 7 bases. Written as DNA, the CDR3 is TGTGCCAGCAGCACCTCAGGGGGAGGAGGAAACACCATATATTTT. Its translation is CASSTSGGGGNTIYF.